The 5 T cell receptor beta chains below all came from one sample that was sequenced in a study of beta chain features in type 1 diabetes (dated by TCRdb to about 2018). The receptor library was made with the immunoSEQ multiplex PCR assay. All of the isolated RNA was reverse transcribed with the High Capacity cDNA Reverse Transcription Kit, so expressed TCRB transcripts were sequenced. Drawn from immuneACCESS, this table holds only the in-frame rearrangements with V and J called that TCRdb kept. Clones are partly lost; checked studies trace under half to an unresolved V gene and leave the rest unexplained. In all, the sample holds 160,000 or so clones, and over 7.5% of those were seen once. The ten largest clones capture about 2.1% of the sample. The sample consisted of central memory CD4+ T cells from blood. The receptors derive from a young woman in good health.

For the CDR3, the DNA is TGTGCCTGGAATCAGGGGAATAATCAGCCCCAGCATTTT. The encoded protein is CAWNQGNNQPQHF. The V and J genes are TRBV30 and TRBJ1-5; tentative D call: TRBD1 (6 bases). Trimming shortened V by 4 bases and J by 4 bases, and 11 bases separated the two germline ends. This CDR3 region has 13 residues. Germline V gene lookup returns CDR1 GTSNPN and CDR2 SVGIG (reference sequence).

This clone was seen ten or more times. The chain links TRBV7-2 to TRBJ1-1; D gene uncertain. Germline V gene data show CDR1 as SGHTA and CDR2 as FQGNSA. The CDR3 is made up of 14 amino acids. V lost 1 base and J 5 bases, leaving 11 bases between the germline ends. CDR3 nucleotide sequence: TGTGCCAGCAGCTTAGGACTAGGGAGGACTGAAGCTTTCTTT. This sequence encodes CASSLGLGRTEAFF.

The chain links TRBV25-1 to TRBJ1-1; D gene uncertain. Germline V gene data show CDR1 as MGHDK and CDR2 as SYGVNS. This CDR3 has 14 amino acids. V shed 1 base and J shed 5 bases, with 11 bases lying between them. In DNA, the CDR3 is TGTGCCAGCAGTGAATTCGCAGGCCGGACTGAAGCTTTCTTT. Translation gives CASSEFAGRTEAFF.

Only a few counts were recorded for this clone. V usage is TRBV5-4 and J usage is TRBJ2-5; 14 nucleotides agree with TRBD2. The CDR3 is 17 amino acids. Germline CDR1 reads SGHNT; CDR2 reads YYREEE (reference sequence). Losses at the gene ends were 5 bases for V and 3 bases for J; bases not matched to a gene: 9. The CDR3 reads CASRSRLAGGPEETQYF. The CDR3 DNA follows: TGTGCCAGCAGATCCCGACTAGCGGGAGGGCCGGAAGAGACCCAGTACTTC. Drawing the rest from reference TRBV5-4 and TRBJ2-5, the complete variable domain is ETGVTQSPTHLIKTRGQQVTLRCSSQSGHNTVSWYQQALGQGPQFIFQYYREEENGRGNFPPRFSGLQFPNYSSELNVNALELDDSALYLCASRSRLAGGPEETQYFGPGTRLLVL.

This clone has only a few counts. The CDR3 here is CAISESVLRGSSYEQYF. The CDR3 DNA reads TGTGCCATCAGTGAGTCGGTCCTCCGGGGAAGTTCCTACGAGCAGTACTTC. This chain links TRBV10-3 with TRBJ2-7, with D perhaps matching TRBD2 (5 bases). With 0 bases removed from V and 1 base from J, the gap between germline ends came to 16 bases. Germline V gene data show CDR1 as ENHRY and CDR2 as SYGVKD. The CDR3 totals 17 residues.